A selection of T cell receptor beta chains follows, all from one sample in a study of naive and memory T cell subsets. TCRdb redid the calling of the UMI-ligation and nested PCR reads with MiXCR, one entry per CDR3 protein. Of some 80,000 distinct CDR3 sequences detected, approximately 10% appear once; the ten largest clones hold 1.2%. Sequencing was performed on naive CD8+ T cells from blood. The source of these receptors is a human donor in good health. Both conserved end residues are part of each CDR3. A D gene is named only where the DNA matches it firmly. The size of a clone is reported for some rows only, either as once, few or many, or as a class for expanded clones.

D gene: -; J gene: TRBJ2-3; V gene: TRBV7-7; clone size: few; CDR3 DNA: TGTGCCAGCAGCTTAGGGGCTGGGGTAGATACGCAGTATTTT; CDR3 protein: CASSLGAGVDTQYF
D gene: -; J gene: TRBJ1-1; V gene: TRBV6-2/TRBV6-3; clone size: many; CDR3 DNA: TGTGCCAGCAGAAACGTGGTCGGGGGACCAGAAGCTTTCTTT; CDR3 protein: CASRNVVGGPEAFF
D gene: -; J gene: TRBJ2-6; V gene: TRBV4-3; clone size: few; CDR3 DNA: TGCGCCAGCAGCCAAGATCCCGGGAACGGGGCCAACGTCCTGACTTTC; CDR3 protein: CASSQDPGNGANVLTF
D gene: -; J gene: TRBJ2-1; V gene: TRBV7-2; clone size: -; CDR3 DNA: TGTGCCAGCAGCTTAGCTCAAGAGAGTTCGACCAATGAGCAGTTCTTC; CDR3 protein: CASSLAQESSTNEQFF
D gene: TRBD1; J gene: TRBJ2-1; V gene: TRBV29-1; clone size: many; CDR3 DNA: TGCAGCGTCGCAGGGGGAATGCTCTACAATGAGCAGTTCTTC; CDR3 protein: CSVAGGMLYNEQFF
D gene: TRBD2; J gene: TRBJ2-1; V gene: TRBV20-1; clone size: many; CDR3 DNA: TGCAGTGCGGGACTAGCGGGAGGGCCTTACAATGAGCAGTTCTTC; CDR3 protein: CSAGLAGGPYNEQFF
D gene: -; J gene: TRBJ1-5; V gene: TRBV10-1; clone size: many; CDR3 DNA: TGCGCCAGCAGTGAGTGTTTTGGCCAGCTGGGTCAGCCCCAGCATTTT; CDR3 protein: CASSECFGQLGQPQHF
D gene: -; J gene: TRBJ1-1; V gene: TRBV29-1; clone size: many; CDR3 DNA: TGCAGCGTTGGCTACCCACAGGGTGAAGCTTTCTTT; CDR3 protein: CSVGYPQGEAFF
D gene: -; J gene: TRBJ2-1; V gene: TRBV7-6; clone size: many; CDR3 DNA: TGTGCCAGCAGCTTAATTTGGGGGGATGAGCAGTTCTTC; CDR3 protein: CASSLIWGDEQFF
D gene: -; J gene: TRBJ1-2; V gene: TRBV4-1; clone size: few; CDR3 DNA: TGCGCCAGCAGCCAAGCACCTAGCTATGGCTACACCTTC; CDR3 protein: CASSQAPSYGYTF
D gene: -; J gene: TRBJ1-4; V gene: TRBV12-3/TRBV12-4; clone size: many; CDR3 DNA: TGTGCCAGCAGTACCAATGAAAAACTGTTTTTT; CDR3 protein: CASSTNEKLFF
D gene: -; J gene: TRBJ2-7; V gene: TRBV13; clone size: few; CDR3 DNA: TGTGCCAGCAGCTTAGAACAGCAATCCTACGAGCAGTACTTC; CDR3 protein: CASSLEQQSYEQYF
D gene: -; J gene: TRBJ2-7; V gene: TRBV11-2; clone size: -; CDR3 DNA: TGTGCCAGCAGCTTAGGTGTACGAACGTACGAGCAGTACTTC; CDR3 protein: CASSLGVRTYEQYF
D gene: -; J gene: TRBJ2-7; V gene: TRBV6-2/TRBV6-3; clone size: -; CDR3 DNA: TGTGCCAGCTCCGGGGCGCGGTACCCCTACGAGCAGTACTTC; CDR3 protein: CASSGARYPYEQYF
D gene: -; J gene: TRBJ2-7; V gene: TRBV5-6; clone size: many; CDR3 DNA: TGTGCCAGCAGCTTGTATCTGGGTTCCTACGAGCAGTACTTC; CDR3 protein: CASSLYLGSYEQYF
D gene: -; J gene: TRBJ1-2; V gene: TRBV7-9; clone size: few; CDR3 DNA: TGTGCCACCTCTCGGGCTGCTGGCTACACCTTC; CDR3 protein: CATSRAAGYTF
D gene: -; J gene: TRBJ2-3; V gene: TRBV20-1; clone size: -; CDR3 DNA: TGCAGTGCCACAAAGGGGGATGGGGCAGATACGCAGTATTTT; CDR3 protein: CSATKGDGADTQYF
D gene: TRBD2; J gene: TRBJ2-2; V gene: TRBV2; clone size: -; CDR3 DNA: TGTGCCAGCAGTGAAGCAAGCGGGAGGTACACCGGGGAGCTGTTTTTT; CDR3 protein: CASSEASGRYTGELFF
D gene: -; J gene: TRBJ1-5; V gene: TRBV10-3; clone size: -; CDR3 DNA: TGTGCCAGCAGCTCCGGGGGCCTAGAACAGCCCCAGCATTTT; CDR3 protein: CASSSGGLEQPQHF
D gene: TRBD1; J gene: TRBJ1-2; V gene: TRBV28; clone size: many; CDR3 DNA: TGTGCCAGCAGTTTTGGGACAGTAGAGTACACCTTC; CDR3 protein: CASSFGTVEYTF
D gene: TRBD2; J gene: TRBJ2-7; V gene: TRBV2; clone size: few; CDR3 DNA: TGTGCCAGCAGCCGTCTAGCGGCGAGCTCCTACGAGCAGTACTTC; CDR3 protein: CASSRLAASSYEQYF
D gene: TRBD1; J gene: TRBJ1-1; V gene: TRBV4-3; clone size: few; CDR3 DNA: TGCGCCAGCAGCCAAGGACAGGGGGAGAACACTGAAGCTTTCTTT; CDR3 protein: CASSQGQGENTEAFF
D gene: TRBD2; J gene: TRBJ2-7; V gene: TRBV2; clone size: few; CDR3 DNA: TGTGCCAGCAGTGTAGCGGGAGTAGGCTACGAGCAGTACTTC; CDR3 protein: CASSVAGVGYEQYF
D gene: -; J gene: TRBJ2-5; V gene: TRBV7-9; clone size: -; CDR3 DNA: TGTGCCAGCAGCTTAGTAGTTGGCGAGACCCAGTACTTC; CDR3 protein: CASSLVVGETQYF
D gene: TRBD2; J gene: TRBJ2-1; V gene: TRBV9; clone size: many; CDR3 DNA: TGTGCCAGCAGCCTCACCGGGGGGGCAGGGGTAAAGGATGAGCAGTTCTTC; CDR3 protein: CASSLTGGAGVKDEQFF
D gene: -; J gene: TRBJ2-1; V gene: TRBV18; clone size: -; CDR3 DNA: TGTGCCAGCTCGCAAACAGGGTGGCGTGAGCAGTTCTTC; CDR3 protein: CASSQTGWREQFF
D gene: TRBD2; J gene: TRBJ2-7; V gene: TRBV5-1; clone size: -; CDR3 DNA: TGCGCCAGCAGCTTGGCCCCGACTAGCGGGAGCTACGAGCAGTACTTC; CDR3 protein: CASSLAPTSGSYEQYF
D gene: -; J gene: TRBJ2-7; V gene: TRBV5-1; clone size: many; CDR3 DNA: TGCGCCAGCAGCAATGAGTACGAGCAGTACTTC; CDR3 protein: CASSNEYEQYF
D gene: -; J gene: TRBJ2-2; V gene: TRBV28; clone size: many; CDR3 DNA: TGTGCCAGCAGATCTCTAGCGCCAACGAACACCGGGGAGCTGTTTTTT; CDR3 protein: CASRSLAPTNTGELFF
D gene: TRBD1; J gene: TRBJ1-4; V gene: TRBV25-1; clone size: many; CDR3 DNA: TGTGCCAGCAGTCAAGGCGGGACAGCTAATGAAAAACTGTTTTTT; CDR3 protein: CASSQGGTANEKLFF
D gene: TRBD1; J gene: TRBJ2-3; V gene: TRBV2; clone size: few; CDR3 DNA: TGTGCCACCGGGACAGGGACCGCAGATACGCAGTATTTT; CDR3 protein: CATGTGTADTQYF
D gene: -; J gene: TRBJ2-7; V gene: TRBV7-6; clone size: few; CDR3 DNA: TGTGCCAGCAGCTTACGGGTTACCGGCCCAACTGTTTTCCGAGAGGAGCAGTACTTC; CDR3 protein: CASSLRVTGPTVFREEQYF
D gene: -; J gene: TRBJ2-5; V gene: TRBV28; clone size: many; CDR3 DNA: TGTGCCAGCAGTAAATCGACCAGCTCCTCCCAAGAGACCCAGTACTTC; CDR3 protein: CASSKSTSSSQETQYF
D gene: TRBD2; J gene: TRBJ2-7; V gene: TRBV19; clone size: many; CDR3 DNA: TGTGCCAGTAGTATTAGCGGGAGTAACTACGAGCAGTACTTC; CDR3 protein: CASSISGSNYEQYF
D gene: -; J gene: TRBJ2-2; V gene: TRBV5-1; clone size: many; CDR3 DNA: TGCGCCAGCAGCTTGACAATCGACAGGTTGAACACCGGGGAGCTGTTTTTT; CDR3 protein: CASSLTIDRLNTGELFF
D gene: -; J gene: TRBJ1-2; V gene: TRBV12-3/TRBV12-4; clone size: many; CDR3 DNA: TGTGCCAGCAGTTTCACCCCCACAGGGACCCTTGGCTACACCTTC; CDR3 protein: CASSFTPTGTLGYTF
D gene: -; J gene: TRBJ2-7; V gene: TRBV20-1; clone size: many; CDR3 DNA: TGCAGTGCTAGAGACTTAACTCGTAGCGACCCGATGGAGCAGTACTTC; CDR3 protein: CSARDLTRSDPMEQYF
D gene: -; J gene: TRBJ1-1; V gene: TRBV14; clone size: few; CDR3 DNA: TGTGCCAGCAGGCCAAGGGGCAACACTGAAGCTTTCTTT; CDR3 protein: CASRPRGNTEAFF
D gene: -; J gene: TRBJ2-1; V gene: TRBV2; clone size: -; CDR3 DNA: TGTGCCAGCAGTGCCAGCGAGGAGTTGGGTGAGCAGTTCTTC; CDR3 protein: CASSASEELGEQFF
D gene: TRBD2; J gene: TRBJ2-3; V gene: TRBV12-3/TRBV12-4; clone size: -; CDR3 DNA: TGTGCCAGCAGTTTGCTAGCGGGAGTTGATACGCAGTATTTT; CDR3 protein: CASSLLAGVDTQYF
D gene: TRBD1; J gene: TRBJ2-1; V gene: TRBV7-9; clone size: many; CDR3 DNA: TGTGCCAGCAGCTCACTAACAGGGGCGAAGGGGAATGAGCAGTTCTTC; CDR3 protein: CASSSLTGAKGNEQFF
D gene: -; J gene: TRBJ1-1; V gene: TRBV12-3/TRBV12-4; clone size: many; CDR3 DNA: TGTGCCAGCAGTTTCTCGACGGTTAGGGATGAGGCTTTCTTT; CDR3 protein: CASSFSTVRDEAFF